These 29 T cell receptor beta chains originate from one sample sequenced in a study of beta chain features in type 1 diabetes (dated by TCRdb to between 2017 and 2018). The library was made by the immunoSEQ multiplex PCR assay. The entire amount of isolated RNA was reverse transcribed using the High Capacity cDNA Reverse Transcription Kit, so the sequenced TCRB transcripts were expressed ones. TCRdb's version of the immuneACCESS table is confined to in-frame rearrangements and falls short of the full clone set. An unresolved V gene accounts for under half of the shortfall where checked; the remainder is of unknown origin. The sample contains about 360,000 clones, roughly 12% of them found a single time. Roughly 0.017% of the sample lies in the top ten. Sequencing was done on a sample of naive CD4+ T cells from blood. Taken with the paper, the label for cell subset or site translates to: true naive CD4+ T cells. These receptors all stem from a young man in good health.

This clone appeared a few times. V and J are TRBV7-9 and TRBJ1-2; no definite D call. Trimming removed 4 bases at V and 6 bases at J, with 12 bases between. Looked up from germline, CDR1 is SEHNR and CDR2 is FQNEAQ (reference sequence). The CDR3 is 13 residues long. In DNA form, the CDR3 reads TGTGCCAGCAGCTCAACACAGATGAATGGCTACACCTTC. It is translated as CASSSTQMNGYTF.

The chain joins TRBV5-4 to TRBJ2-2; 7 bases fit TRBD1. The germline CDR1 and CDR2 sequences are SGHNT and YYREEE (reference sequence). V lost 4 bases, J lost 3 bases, and 3 bases stayed unmatched. The CDR3 is 14 residues long. Here the CDR3 reads CASSPTGDTGELFF. Here the CDR3 DNA reads TGTGCCAGCAGCCCTACAGGGGACACCGGGGAGCTGTTTTTT.

This clone was seen only a few times. In the same sample, other DNA sequences code for this CDR3. The chain recombines TRBV28 with TRBJ2-7, with D possibly TRBD1 on 6 matching bases. The CDR3 totals 12 residues. CDR1 is MDHEN, CDR2 SYDVKM, per germline. With 6 bases removed from V and 4 bases from J, the gap between germline ends came to 10 bases. DNA for the CDR3: TGTGCCAGCAGCCTAGGGGGATACGAGCAGTACTTC. Translating it yields CASSLGGYEQYF. Full variable domain (outside the CDR3, taken from reference TRBV28 and TRBJ2-7): DVKVTQSSRYLVKRTGEKVFLECVQDMDHENMFWYRQDPGLGLRLIYFSYDVKMKEKGDIPEGYSVSREKKERFSLILESASTNQTSMYLCASSLGGYEQYFGPGTRLTVT.

CDR3 nucleotide sequence: TGTGCCAGCAGCTTAGCCGGGGAGCTGTTTTTT. This translates into CASSLAGELFF. This chain connects TRBV2 to TRBJ2-2; D remains unclear. CDR3 length: 11 residues. V was clipped by 6 bases and J by 6 bases, with 5 bases between them. Germline V lookup: CDR1 SNHLY, CDR2 FYNNEI.

This clone was counted a few times. V is TRBV2 and J is TRBJ2-1, with 9 bases lining up with TRBD1. In germline, CDR1 is SNHLY, CDR2 FYNNEI. This CDR3 comprises 15 residues. V was pared by 4 bases and J by 2 bases, with 3 bases of the junction left unmatched. The CDR3 bases are TGTGCCAGCAGTGCCCGGGACAGGGCCTACAATGAGCAGTTCTTC. This gives the protein CASSARDRAYNEQFF.

The gene calls are TRBV7-3 and TRBJ2-5, with TRBD2 matching over 9 bases. V lost 3 bases, J lost 0 bases, and 5 bases stayed unmatched. The germline gives CDR1 SGHTA, CDR2 FQGTGA. The length of the CDR3 is 16 residues. The CDR3 DNA follows: TGTGCCAGCAGCTTGAGCGGGGGGCCTTACCAAGAGACCCAGTACTTC. Protein product: CASSLSGGPYQETQYF.

The chain couples TRBV27 to TRBJ2-7, with D maybe TRBD2 (6 bases). Trimming left V 6 bases short and J 4 bases short, with 19 bases between. The CDR3 consists of 15 residues. Germline V gives CDR1 MNHEY, CDR2 SMNVEV (reference sequence). As DNA, the CDR3 is TGTGCCAGCAGCCCGAGGAGGGATGCGAGGTACGAGCAGTACTTC. This gives the protein CASSPRRDARYEQYF.

This clone has a handful of counts. The V call is TRBV11-1, the J call TRBJ2-7, with 8 bases aligning to TRBD2. V dropped 7 bases and J dropped 4; count of bases not matched to a gene: 6. The CDR3 consists of 13 residues. Germline V lookup: CDR1 SGHAT, CDR2 FQDESV (reference sequence). In nucleotides, the CDR3 is TGTGCCAGCACCTTCGGGAGGGAGTACGAGCAGTACTTC. Translating it yields CASTFGREYEQYF.

V gene TRBV30 combines with J gene TRBJ1-1; D gene uncertain. The V and J ends lost 0 bases and 10 bases respectively, with 12 bases between them. From germline, CDR1 is GTSNPN and CDR2 SVGIG (reference sequence). The CDR3 is 12 residues long. In DNA, the CDR3 is TGTGCCTGGAGTGTAGGCCCAACTACAGCTTTCTTT. It yields the protein CAWSVGPTTAFF.

Comment on this clone: The junction departs from the called germline gene at one end, perhaps through a read error. The V call is TRBV7-3, the J call TRBJ2-7; no firm D call. The germline V gene encodes CDR1 SGHTA and CDR2 FQGTGA. The CDR3 contains 16 residues. The CDR3 reads CASSLTPEYGSYEQYF. CDR3 DNA sequence: TGTGCCAGCAGCCTAACACCTGAATACGGGTCCTACGAGCAGTACTTC.

The V and J genes are TRBV7-3 and TRBJ1-1, with D possibly matching TRBD1 (5 bases). V was pared by 6 bases and J by 4 bases, with 15 bases between. CDR1 is SGHTA and CDR2 is FQGTGA in the germline V gene. The CDR3 runs to 14 residues. CDR3 region: CASRLTGGLTEAFF. DNA of the CDR3: TGTGCCAGCAGGCTTACCGGGGGTCTCACTGAAGCTTTCTTT.

About this clone: Distinct nucleotide sequences in the sample also encode this CDR3. The V call is TRBV9, the J call TRBJ1-2; TRBD1 agrees at 9 bases. Per the germline V gene, CDR1 is SGDLS and CDR2 is YYNGEE. The ends lost 4 bases at V and 8 bases at J; junction bases unmatched: 3. The CDR3 contains 12 residues. The CDR3 loop reads CASSPTGGGYTF. The CDR3 DNA reads as TGTGCCAGCAGCCCGACAGGGGGAGGCTACACCTTC.

The rearrangement links TRBV25-1 to TRBJ2-4; TRBD2 agrees at 7 bases. The trim removed 3 bases at V and 8 bases at J, leaving 10 bases unmatched. CDR1 is MGHDK and CDR2 is SYGVNS in the germline V gene. The CDR3 runs 15 residues. As DNA, the CDR3 is TGTGCCAGCAGTGAGTGGACTAGAGGGAGCGACATTCAGTACTTC. It specifies CASSEWTRGSDIQYF.

This clone was counted a few times. V is TRBV7-2 and J is TRBJ2-7; unclear D gene. This CDR3 has 14 amino acids. V shed 3 bases and J shed 1 base, with 10 bases lying between them. Germline CDR1 and CDR2: SGHTA and FQGNSA. CDR3 nucleotide sequence: TGTGCCAGCAGCTTCGGCAGGTTGTCCTACGAGCAGTACTTC. This sequence encodes CASSFGRLSYEQYF.

The sample holds a few counts of this clone. The chain is built from TRBV20-1 and TRBJ2-1; tentative D call: TRBD1 (5 bases). CDR1 is DFQATT, CDR2 SNEGSKA, per germline (reference sequence). This CDR3 is 11 amino acids long. Trimming removed 6 bases at V and 9 bases at J, with 12 bases between. Here the CDR3 reads CSARQSSEQFF. The CDR3 coding sequence is TGCAGTGCACGACAGTCCAGTGAGCAGTTCTTC.

This clone has only a few counts. One junction end disagrees with the germline gene, perhaps due to a read error. V is TRBV28 and J is TRBJ2-7, with 9 bases lining up with TRBD1. Germline CDR1 MDHEN, CDR2 SYDVKM. The CDR3 runs 15 residues. CDR3 nucleotide sequence: TGTGCCAGCAGTCCGGGACAGGGCCCTCCTACGAGCAGTACTTTC. Translating it yields CASSPGQGPPTSSTF.

The chain uses TRBV5-8 and TRBJ2-7; D perhaps matches TRBD1 (6 bases). CDR3 length equals 14 residues. The germline gives CDR1 SGHTS, CDR2 YDEGEE. Trimming stripped 4 bases from V and 0 bases from J, with 11 bases between. The DNA for the CDR3 is TGTGCCAGCAGCCGGACGACAGGCTCCTACGAGCAGTACTTC. This gives the protein CASSRTTGSYEQYF.

This clone was detected a few times. The V and J genes are TRBV29-1 and TRBJ1-2; TRBD1 might be the D (5 bases). The germline gives CDR1 SQVTM, CDR2 ANQGSEA. The CDR3 is made up of 14 amino acids. Trimming left V 4 bases short and J 6 bases short, with 18 bases between. The CDR3: CSVAGGGVRDGYTF. CDR3 bases: TGCAGCGTTGCGGGGGGTGGGGTCCGGGATGGCTACACCTTC. The full variable domain, with the rest looked up from reference TRBV29-1 and TRBJ1-2, is SAVISQKPSRDICQRGTSLTIQCQVDSQVTMMFWYRQQPGQSLTLIATANQGSEATYESGFVIDKFPISRPNLTFSTLTVSNMSPEDSSIYLCSVAGGGVRDGYTFGSGTRLTVV.

CDR3 nucleotide sequence: TGCGCCAGCAGCCGCGGACAGGGGGCAGGCGGGGAGCTGTTTTTT. This sequence encodes CASSRGQGAGGELFF. This rearrangement joins TRBV4-1 to TRBJ2-2; 11 nucleotides agree with TRBD1. The V segment lost 4 bases and the J segment 7 bases; nucleotides outside the gene matches: 5. Germline loops: CDR1 MGHRA, CDR2 YSYEKL. This CDR3 is built from 15 residues.

This chain joins TRBV28 and TRBJ1-2; D call uncertain. V was pared by 6 bases and J by 6 bases, with 23 bases between. The germline V gene has CDR1 MDHEN and CDR2 SYDVKM. This CDR3 has 16 amino acids. CDR3 in amino acids: CASRLTPPGGLNGYTF. The CDR3 nucleotides read TGTGCCAGCAGACTGACTCCTCCAGGAGGGCTTAATGGCTACACCTTC.

The chain joins TRBV15 to TRBJ1-1; D unclear. Deletions cut 5 bases from V and 1 base from J, with 11 bases between. The CDR3 covers 14 residues. Germline V gene sequence: CDR1 LNHNV, CDR2 YYDKDF (reference sequence). CDR3 residues: CATSPPQRNTEAFF. The CDR3 DNA sequence: TGTGCCACCAGCCCACCTCAGCGGAACACTGAAGCTTTCTTT. Filled out from reference TRBV15 and TRBJ1-1, the complete variable domain reads DAMVIQNPRYQVTQFGKPVTLSCSQTLNHNVMYWYQQKSSQAPKLLFHYYDKDFNNEADTPDNFQSRRPNTSFCFLDIRSPGLGDTAMYLCATSPPQRNTEAFFGQGTRLTVV.

The chain joins TRBV18 to TRBJ1-2; 12 bases align to TRBD1. V lost 4 bases, J lost 4 bases, and 4 bases stayed unmatched. Per germline, CDR1 KGHSH and CDR2 LQKENI. This CDR3 spans 15 amino acids. This CDR3 is CASSQGQGASYGYTF. CDR3 coding DNA: TGTGCCAGCTCACAGGGACAGGGGGCGTCCTATGGCTACACCTTC.

The chain links TRBV7-9 to TRBJ2-7; 9 bases match TRBD1. V lost 7 bases to trimming and J lost 2 bases; unmatched junction nucleotides: 3. Germline V gives CDR1 SEHNR, CDR2 FQNEAQ (reference sequence). This CDR3 spans 13 amino acids. The CDR3 nucleotides read TGTGCCAGCACAAGGACAGGGGCCTACGAGCAGTACTTC. Translating gives CASTRTGAYEQYF.

This clone was found a few times. The chain uses TRBV7-9 and TRBJ1-3; no reliable D call. V was trimmed by 4 bases and J by 2 bases, leaving 21 bases between them. The CDR3 runs 18 residues. Per germline, CDR1 SEHNR and CDR2 FQNEAQ (reference sequence). CDR3 sequence reads: CASSSPAKRGVPGNTIYF. As DNA, the CDR3 is TGTGCCAGCAGCTCTCCTGCTAAGCGCGGGGTGCCTGGAAACACCATATATTTT.

This clone has more than one count but fewer than ten. This chain joins TRBV7-2 and TRBJ1-4; 9 bases align to TRBD1. The CDR3 totals 16 residues. Germline V gene sequence: CDR1 SGHTA, CDR2 FQGNSA. After removal of 1 base from V and 4 bases from J, the junction contained 4 bases not matched to a gene. As DNA, the CDR3 is TGTGCCAGCAGCTTAGTCGGGACAGGGTATAATGAAAAACTGTTTTTT. This gives the protein CASSLVGTGYNEKLFF.

This clone was observed a few times. The chain combines TRBV2 with TRBJ1-6; D is ambiguous. CDR3 size: 13 residues. Germline loops: CDR1 SNHLY, CDR2 FYNNEI. V was clipped by 8 bases and J by 0 bases, with 5 bases between them. This chain's CDR3 is CASRGSYNSPLHF. For the CDR3, the DNA is TGTGCCAGCCGGGGCTCCTATAATTCACCCCTCCACTTT. The full variable domain, with the rest looked up from reference TRBV2 and TRBJ1-6, is EPEVTQTPSHQVTQMGQEVILRCVPISNHLYFYWYRQILGQKVEFLVSFYNNEISEKSEIFDDQFSVERPDGSNFTLKIRSTKLEDSAMYFCASRGSYNSPLHFGNGTRLTVT.

V usage is TRBV28 and J usage is TRBJ1-2; D ambiguous. The CDR3 totals 11 residues. Germline lookup yields CDR1 MDHEN and CDR2 SYDVKM. Between the trimmed V and J ends, which lost 6 bases and 3 bases, there was a span of 5 bases. CDR3 protein: CASRGDYGYTF. DNA of the CDR3: TGTGCCAGCAGAGGAGACTATGGCTACACCTTC.

V and J are TRBV2 and TRBJ2-2; D is uncertain. CDR3 length: 14 amino acids. V was shortened by 1 base and J by 5 bases, with 8 bases between the two germline ends. Germline CDR1 reads SNHLY; CDR2 reads FYNNEI. The CDR3 loop reads CASSEDRRTGELFF. In DNA, the CDR3 is TGTGCCAGCAGTGAAGATCGCAGAACCGGGGAGCTGTTTTTT.

The table lists this clone with a few counts. The genes are TRBV7-3 and TRBJ1-6; weak D call: TRBD1 (5 bases). The germline V gene has CDR1 SGHTA and CDR2 FQGTGA. V was shortened by 6 bases and J by 4 bases, with 10 bases between the two germline ends. The CDR3 runs 14 residues. CDR3 sequence: CASRSGGYNSPLHF. The CDR3, as DNA: TGTGCCAGCAGAAGCGGGGGGTATAATTCACCCCTCCACTTT. Filled out from reference TRBV7-3 and TRBJ1-6, the complete variable domain reads GAGVSQTPSNKVTEKGKYVELRCDPISGHTALYWYRQSLGQGPEFLIYFQGTGAADDSGLPNDRFFAVRPEGSVSTLKIQRTERGDSAVYLCASRSGGYNSPLHFGNGTRLTVT.